The 10 T cell receptor beta chains below were found in one sample sequenced in a study of T-cell reconstitution after alpha-beta-depleted transplantation in children. Researchers prepared the TCRbeta library using unique molecular identifiers, the study reports. One entry per CDR3 protein, called by TCRdb with MiXCR from the PCR reads. The top ten hold about 5.6% of the sample, which has about 460,000 distinct CDR3 sequences, approximately 12% seen once. Specimen: PBMCs from the stem cell graft donor, collected from the stem cell graft. These TCRs come from a human donor who donated a stem cell graft to a child with combined immunodeficiency.

This clonotype appeared a few times. The chain links TRBV4-2 to TRBJ1-3, with unresolved D. This CDR3 has 15 amino acids. The V and J ends lost 0 bases and 0 bases respectively, with 6 bases between them. The germline V gene encodes CDR1 LGHNA and CDR2 YNFKEQ. The CDR3 DNA is TGTGCCAGCAGCCAAGATGTGAGCTCTGGAAACACCATATATTTT. It is translated as CASSQDVSSGNTIYF.

This clonotype showed up just a few times. V gene TRBV5-1 combines with J gene TRBJ1-2, with D possibly matching TRBD1 (5 bases). CDR3 length: 19 residues. The V gene lost 2 bases and the J gene lost 5 bases, with 28 bases spanning the gap. Germline lookup yields CDR1 SGHRS and CDR2 YFSETQ. CDR3 region: CASSFGLRGDVRNLYGYTF. For the CDR3, the DNA is TGCGCCAGCAGCTTTGGTCTGAGGGGAGATGTCAGAAATTTATATGGCTACACCTTC.

The chain employs TRBV5-1 and TRBJ2-1; no definite D call. CDR1 and CDR2 from the germline V gene are SGHRS and YFSETQ. V was clipped by 0 bases and J by 5 bases, with 6 bases between them. CDR3 length equals 13 residues. In DNA form, the CDR3 reads TGCGCCAGCAGCTTGGGCCCTGACAATGAGCAGTTCTTC. Translation: CASSLGPDNEQFF.

This clonotype was seen ten or more times. V usage is TRBV14 and J usage is TRBJ2-7; the D gene is possibly TRBD2 (5 bases). There are 14 residues in the CDR3. The germline V gene has CDR1 SGHDN and CDR2 FVKESK. The ends were cut back, 1 base at V and 7 bases at J, with 14 bases in the middle. CDR3 amino acids: CASSQVELGGEQYF. Written as DNA, the CDR3 is TGTGCCAGCAGCCAAGTAGAGCTCGGAGGTGAGCAGTACTTC.

Ten or more counts support this clonotype. The chain carries TRBV6-1 and TRBJ2-1; 7 bases fit TRBD2. This CDR3 is built from 14 residues. Germline CDR1 and CDR2: MNHNS and SASEGT. After removal of 6 bases from V and 4 bases from J, the junction contained 6 bases not matched to a gene. In DNA, the CDR3 is TGTGCCAGCAGCCAGAGCGGGGCGTACAATGAGCAGTTCTTC. This encodes CASSQSGAYNEQFF.

This clonotype was counted many times. V and J are TRBV6-5 and TRBJ2-7; D is uncertain. Per germline, CDR1 MNHEY and CDR2 SVGAGI. The CDR3 contains 16 residues. With 0 bases removed from V and 0 bases from J, the gap between germline ends came to 12 bases. CDR3 in DNA: TGTGCCAGCAGTTACTCGATTCACAGTCCCTCCTACGAGCAGTACTTC. Protein product: CASSYSIHSPSYEQYF.

The sample holds many counts of this clonotype. The rearrangement uses TRBV29-1 and TRBJ1-1, with D maybe TRBD1 (5 bases). V lost 7 bases and J lost 0, with 12 bases in between. This CDR3 has 13 residues. The germline gives CDR1 SQVTM, CDR2 ANQGSEA. The CDR3 region is CSARGVMNTEAFF. CDR3 nucleotides: TGCAGCGCGAGAGGGGTTATGAACACTGAAGCTTTCTTT.

This chain joins TRBV15 and TRBJ2-1; the D gene could be TRBD1 or TRBD2 (6 bases each). V was trimmed by 0 bases and J by 7 bases, leaving 13 bases between them. In germline, CDR1 is LNHNV, CDR2 YYDKDF (reference sequence). This CDR3 comprises 15 residues. The CDR3 reads CATSRDRGLRNEQFF. The CDR3 DNA is TGTGCCACCAGCAGAGATCGGGGGCTACGGAATGAGCAGTTCTTC.

This clonotype has only a few counts. The chain links TRBV4-3 to TRBJ1-2; D call uncertain. Germline V lookup: CDR1 LGHNA, CDR2 YSLEER. This CDR3 is 15 amino acids long. V was clipped by 0 bases and J by 4 bases, with 12 bases between them. As DNA, the CDR3 is TGCGCCAGCAGCCAAGAAGTGGGCCAGCTCTATGGCTACACCTTC. It is translated as CASSQEVGQLYGYTF.

This clonotype was observed once. The chain has TRBV20-1 and TRBJ1-4; 7 nucleotides agree with TRBD1. Germline lookup yields CDR1 DFQATT and CDR2 SNEGSKA (reference sequence). The CDR3 consists of 14 residues. The junction had 7 bases not matched to a gene; V was cut back by 2 bases and J by 7 bases. CDR3 amino acids: CSARTTGEGEKLFF. The CDR3 coding sequence is TGCAGTGCTAGAACCACAGGGGAGGGTGAAAAACTGTTTTTT.